These 25 T cell receptor beta chains were sequenced from one sample in a study of T cells in tuberculosis. Described time point: new active TB diagnosis, blood taken before or within 7 days of starting treatment. Clones were sequenced by immunoSEQ multiplex PCR, and TCRdb holds only the in-frame ones, with some missing. The sample has fewer than 55,000 clones, nearly 95% seen once. Sequenced here: PBMCs, sampled at tuberculosis diagnosis. The receptors here all came from an adult with tuberculosis.

V usage is TRBV28 and J usage is TRBJ2-7; D is possibly TRBD1 (6 bases). This CDR3 has 14 residues. Germline CDR1 and CDR2: MDHEN and SYDVKM. Trimming stripped 6 bases from V and 4 bases from J, with 16 bases between. The CDR3 DNA is TGTGCCAGCAGCTACAGGGACATGGTGTACGAGCAGTACTTC. Translated: CASSYRDMVYEQYF.

The chain combines TRBV11-2 with TRBJ2-5, with a weak D call TRBD2 (5 bases). In germline, CDR1 is SGHAT, CDR2 FQNNGV. Trimming cost V 1 base and J 7 bases, with 16 bases left between them. There are 15 residues in the CDR3. The CDR3 spells CASSLVPVSGGTQYF. The CDR3 DNA sequence: TGTGCCAGCAGCTTAGTGCCCGTCTCAGGAGGGACCCAGTACTTC.

This chain links TRBV9 with TRBJ1-1; tentative D call: TRBD1 (6 bases). In germline, CDR1 is SGDLS, CDR2 YYNGEE. This CDR3 comprises 14 residues. With 7 bases removed from V and 5 bases from J, the gap between germline ends came to 18 bases. The CDR3 sequence is CASAPAGVRTEAFF. In DNA, the CDR3 is TGTGCCAGCGCCCCTGCAGGGGTTCGAACTGAAGCTTTCTTT.

The chain recombines TRBV6-5 with TRBJ2-7, with 10 bases that match TRBD1. From germline, CDR1 is MNHEY and CDR2 SVGAGI. The CDR3 length is 14 residues. Losses at the gene ends were 5 bases for V and 6 bases for J; bases not matched to a gene: 7. CDR3 protein: CASSDRGRGSEQYF. As DNA, the CDR3 is TGTGCCAGCAGTGACAGGGGGCGTGGGAGCGAGCAGTACTTC.

The genes are TRBV28 and TRBJ2-7; TRBD2 matches at 8 bases. CDR1 and CDR2 from the germline V gene are MDHEN and SYDVKM. V lost 11 bases and J lost 3; bases outside the gene matches: 12. CDR3 length: 14 residues. CDR3 sequence: CASREGNPDYEQYF. In DNA form, the CDR3 reads TGTGCCTCCCGGGAGGGTAACCCGGACTACGAGCAGTACTTC.

The V call is TRBV19, the J call TRBJ1-1, with 8 bases identical to TRBD1. The CDR3 is made up of 16 amino acids. With 1 base clipped from V and 2 bases from J, the junction kept 6 bases outside the gene matches. Germline assignment: CDR1 LNHDA and CDR2 SQIVND (reference sequence). For the CDR3, the DNA is TGTGCCAGTAGTATAGTAGGACAGGGATCTAACACTGAAGCTTTCTTT. Its translation is CASSIVGQGSNTEAFF.

The genes are TRBV11-2 and TRBJ2-7; a possible D gene is TRBD2 (5 bases). Trimming left V 1 base short and J 3 bases short, with 10 bases between. CDR1 is SGHAT and CDR2 is FQNNGV in the germline V gene. This CDR3 comprises 14 residues. This CDR3 is CASSLAGKFYEQYF. The CDR3 DNA sequence: TGTGCCAGCAGCTTAGCGGGAAAGTTCTACGAGCAGTACTTC.

The chain uses TRBV9 and TRBJ1-4; no clear D gene. The CDR3 is made up of 15 amino acids. CDR1 SGDLS and CDR2 YYNGEE come from the germline V gene. Trimming left V 1 base short and J 1 base short, with 8 bases between. CDR3 sequence: CASSVSEGTNEKLFF. CDR3 DNA: TGTGCCAGCAGCGTATCCGAGGGAACTAATGAAAAACTGTTTTTT.

The chain couples TRBV6-5 to TRBJ1-1; possible D gene TRBD1, 6 bases. This CDR3 is 16 amino acids long. The V gene lost 2 bases and the J gene lost 0 bases, with 13 bases spanning the gap. Germline V gene lookup returns CDR1 MNHEY and CDR2 SVGAGI. CDR3 protein: CASSYRTVGMNTEAFF. The CDR3 nucleotides read TGTGCCAGCAGTTACCGGACAGTTGGTATGAACACTGAAGCTTTCTTT.

This chain joins TRBV5-4 and TRBJ2-7; D remains unclear. Trimming removed 1 base at V and 6 bases at J, with 8 bases between. There are 12 residues in the CDR3. The germline V gene has CDR1 SGHNT and CDR2 YYREEE (reference sequence). This chain's CDR3 is CASSLLTGEQYF. CDR3 DNA: TGTGCCAGCAGCTTGCTTACGGGCGAGCAGTACTTC. Supplemented by reference TRBV5-4 and TRBJ2-7, the full variable domain reads ETGVTQSPTHLIKTRGQQVTLRCSSQSGHNTVSWYQQALGQGPQFIFQYYREEENGRGNFPPRFSGLQFPNYSSELNVNALELDDSALYLCASSLLTGEQYFGPGTRLTVT.

The chain is built from TRBV6-5 and TRBJ2-7, with D possibly TRBD2 on 5 matching bases. Trimming pared 5 bases from V and 6 bases from J, leaving 14 bases between. The CDR3 runs to 13 residues. Germline-derived CDR1 and CDR2 are MNHEY and SVGAGI. The CDR3 protein is CASSPLVAGEQYF. The CDR3 DNA is TGTGCCAGCAGTCCACTGGTGGCGGGCGAGCAGTACTTC.

J is TRBJ2-2 and V is TRBV2; unclear D gene. The CDR3 length is 17 residues. Germline V gene lookup returns CDR1 SNHLY and CDR2 FYNNEI. V lost 5 bases and J 0 bases, leaving 16 bases between the germline ends. Written as DNA, the CDR3 is TGTGCCAGCAGTCGAATCCCAGGTAACACGAACACCGGGGAGCTGTTTTTT. Protein sequence: CASSRIPGNTNTGELFF. Using reference TRBV2 and TRBJ2-2 for the parts outside the CDR3, the full variable domain is EPEVTQTPSHQVTQMGQEVILRCVPISNHLYFYWYRQILGQKVEFLVSFYNNEISEKSEIFDDQFSVERPDGSNFTLKIRSTKLEDSAMYFCASSRIPGNTNTGELFFGEGSRLTVL.

This sequence joins TRBV15 and TRBJ2-2, with TRBD1 matching over 9 bases. There are 17 residues in the CDR3. Germline CDR1 LNHNV, CDR2 YYDKDF (reference sequence). V lost 0 bases and J lost 6; bases outside the gene matches: 8. The CDR3 region is CATSRDLDRGLAGELFF. CDR3 DNA: TGTGCCACCAGCAGAGATCTTGACAGGGGGTTAGCCGGGGAGCTGTTTTTT.

The chain combines TRBV7-2 with TRBJ2-7; TRBD2 aligns across 9 bases. The CDR3 spans 15 residues. The J segment lost 0 bases and the V segment lost 4 bases, leaving 4 bases of the junction unmatched. Germline V CDR1 and CDR2: SGHTA, FQGNSA. The CDR3 DNA sequence: TGTGCCAGCAGCTCGACTAGCGGATTCTCCTACGAGCAGTACTTC. It codes for CASSSTSGFSYEQYF.

The V and J genes are TRBV7-3 and TRBJ2-2, with D uncertain. Trimming removed 1 base from V and 1 base from J, with 7 bases in between. CDR1 and CDR2 (germline): SGHTA, FQGTGA. This CDR3 has 15 residues. The CDR3 protein is CASSLIGGNTGELFF. The DNA of the CDR3 is TGTGCCAGCAGCTTAATTGGCGGGAACACCGGGGAGCTGTTTTTT.

This chain joins TRBV5-1 and TRBJ1-4; 10 bases agree with TRBD1. CDR1 is SGHRS, CDR2 YFSETQ, per germline. The CDR3 has 18 residues. The V and J ends lost 0 bases and 7 bases, in that order; junction bases with no gene match: 12. The CDR3, as DNA: TGCGCCAGCAGCTTGGAGGGGCCTGACAGGGGGCGGACTGAAAAACTGTTTTTT. Its protein is CASSLEGPDRGRTEKLFF. The complete variable domain, with remaining parts taken from reference TRBV5-1 and TRBJ1-4, reads KAGVTQTPRYLIKTRGQQVTLSCSPISGHRSVSWYQQTPGQGLQFLFEYFSETQRNKGNFPGRFSGRQFSNSRSEMNVSTLELGDSALYLCASSLEGPDRGRTEKLFFGSGTQLSVL.

V and J are TRBV19 and TRBJ2-7; D remains unclear. The germline gives CDR1 LNHDA, CDR2 SQIVND (reference sequence). This CDR3 contains 16 residues. Trimming removed 1 base from V and 7 bases from J, with 20 bases in between. CDR3 sequence: CASSIGTGLSLREQYF. Written as DNA, the CDR3 is TGTGCCAGTAGTATAGGAACTGGGCTATCCCTCCGAGAGCAGTACTTC. The full variable domain, in which reference TRBV19 and TRBJ2-7 provide the parts outside the CDR3, is DGGITQSPKYLFRKEGQNVTLSCEQNLNHDAMYWYRQDPGQGLRLIYYSQIVNDFQKGDIAEGYSVSREKKESFPLTVTSAQKNPTAFYLCASSIGTGLSLREQYFGPGTRLTVT.

This clone was recorded only once. This chain uses TRBV30 with TRBJ1-2; D not certain. CDR1 and CDR2 from the germline V gene are GTSNPN and SVGIG (reference sequence). The CDR3 has 12 amino acids. The V and J ends lost 0 bases and 6 bases respectively, with 8 bases between them. The CDR3 nucleotides read TGTGCCTGGAGTGTAGCCAGCGATGGCTACACCTTC. It is translated as CAWSVASDGYTF.

The V and J genes are TRBV7-6 and TRBJ2-1; D may be TRBD2 (5 bases). Trimming removed 1 base at V and 10 bases at J, with 20 bases between. The CDR3 is 16 residues long. Germline assignment: CDR1 SGHVS and CDR2 FNYEAQ. This CDR3 is CASSLGVGARWGEQFF. Here the CDR3 DNA reads TGTGCCAGCAGCTTAGGGGTGGGAGCCCGGTGGGGAGAGCAGTTCTTC.

The chain couples TRBV27 to TRBJ1-6; 9 bases agree with TRBD1. CDR3 length: 17 amino acids. CDR1 MNHEY and CDR2 SMNVEV come from the germline V gene (reference sequence). V lost 4 bases and J lost 3; bases outside the gene matches: 7. Written as DNA, the CDR3 is TGTGCCAGCAGTTGGGACAGGGATGATAACTATAATTCACCCCTCCACTTT. Its protein product is CASSWDRDDNYNSPLHF.

The rearrangement links TRBV30 to TRBJ2-3, with a possible D match to TRBD2 (5 bases). Germline V lookup: CDR1 GTSNPN, CDR2 SVGIG (reference sequence). This CDR3 has 13 residues. Trimming stripped 2 bases from V and 5 bases from J, with 11 bases between. This CDR3 is CAWSLRAGDTQYF. CDR3 nucleotide sequence: TGTGCCTGGAGTTTACGTGCGGGAGATACGCAGTATTTT.

This chain uses TRBV19 with TRBJ1-4, with 12 bases aligning to TRBD1. CDR1 and CDR2 (germline): LNHDA, SQIVND (reference sequence). This CDR3 has 15 amino acids. Trimming removed 5 bases from V and 10 bases from J; junction bases left unmatched: 8. CDR3 amino acids: CASSSTGTGGRKLFF. The CDR3 DNA is TGTGCCAGTAGTTCAACCGGGACAGGGGGCAGAAAACTGTTTTTT.

The chain is built from TRBV13 and TRBJ2-1, with 8 nucleotides matching TRBD1. The CDR3 sequence is 16 residues long. V lost 3 bases to trimming and J lost 6 bases; unmatched junction nucleotides: 10. Germline CDR1 and CDR2: PRHDT and FYEKMQ (reference sequence). The CDR3 here is CASSFAGQGRSNEQFF. The CDR3 region has the DNA TGTGCCAGCAGCTTTGCCGGACAGGGAAGGTCCAATGAGCAGTTCTTC. The whole variable domain, filled in from reference TRBV13 and TRBJ2-1, reads AAGVIQSPRHLIKEKRETATLKCYPIPRHDTVYWYQQGPGQDPQFLISFYEKMQSDKGSIPDRFSAQQFSDYHSELNMSSLELGDSALYFCASSFAGQGRSNEQFFGPGTRLTVL.

The chain recombines TRBV7-2 with TRBJ1-2; 7 bases agree with TRBD1. V shed 3 bases, J shed 1 base, and the junction held 5 bases outside the gene matches. CDR3 length: 15 residues. The germline V gene encodes CDR1 SGHTA and CDR2 FQGNSA. The DNA for the CDR3 is TGTGCCAGCAGCTTGGGGACAGCCGTTAACTATGGCTACACCTTC. Protein sequence: CASSLGTAVNYGYTF.

This clone has just one count. The J gene is TRBJ1-3, the V gene TRBV2, with a possible D match to TRBD1 (5 bases). The V end was cut by 7 bases, the J end by 1 base, with 8 bases between. Per germline, CDR1 SNHLY and CDR2 FYNNEI. This CDR3 is 13 amino acids long. CDR3 loop: CASTGFSGNTIYF. The CDR3 DNA follows: TGTGCCAGCACAGGGTTTTCTGGAAACACCATATATTTT.